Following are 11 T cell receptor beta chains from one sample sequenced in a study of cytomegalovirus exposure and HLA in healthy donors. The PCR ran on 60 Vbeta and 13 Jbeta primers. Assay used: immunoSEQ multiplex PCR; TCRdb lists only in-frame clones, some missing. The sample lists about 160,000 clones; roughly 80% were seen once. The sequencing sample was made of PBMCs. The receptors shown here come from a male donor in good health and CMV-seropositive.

In nucleotides, the CDR3 is TGTGCCAGTAGACCCCGGGTAGGTGGGGCCAACGTCCTGACTTTC. Translated, it gives CASRPRVGGANVLTF. The chain recombines TRBV19 with TRBJ2-6; no firm D call. The CDR3 runs to 15 residues. CDR1 LNHDA and CDR2 SQIVND come from the germline V gene (reference sequence). Trimming pared 6 bases from V and 3 bases from J, leaving 12 bases between.

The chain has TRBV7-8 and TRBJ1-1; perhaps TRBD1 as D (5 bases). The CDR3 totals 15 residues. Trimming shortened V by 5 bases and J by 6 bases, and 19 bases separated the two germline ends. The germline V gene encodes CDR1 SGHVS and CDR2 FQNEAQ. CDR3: CASSTRQSPFSEAFF. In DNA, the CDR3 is TGTGCCAGCAGCACGAGACAGAGCCCTTTCTCTGAAGCTTTCTTT.

This CDR3 is CASSLFPASSYNEQFF. The CDR3 DNA reads TGTGCCAGCAGCTTATTTCCCGCGAGCTCCTACAATGAGCAGTTCTTC. The V call is TRBV7-6, the J call TRBJ2-1; unclear D gene. CDR1 and CDR2 (germline): SGHVS, FNYEAQ. The CDR3 has 16 residues. The V and J ends lost 2 bases and 0 bases respectively, with 11 bases between them.

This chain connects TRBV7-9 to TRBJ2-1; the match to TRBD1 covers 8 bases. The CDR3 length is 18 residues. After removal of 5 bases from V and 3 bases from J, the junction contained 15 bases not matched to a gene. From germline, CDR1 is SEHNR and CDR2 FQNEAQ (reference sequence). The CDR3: CASSPRPGTGSLYNEQFF. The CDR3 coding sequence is TGTGCCAGCAGCCCACGTCCCGGGACAGGTTCCCTCTACAATGAGCAGTTCTTC.

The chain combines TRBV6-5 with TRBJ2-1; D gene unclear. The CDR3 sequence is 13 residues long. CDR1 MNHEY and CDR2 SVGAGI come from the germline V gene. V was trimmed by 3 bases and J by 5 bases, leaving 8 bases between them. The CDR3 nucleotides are TGTGCCAGCAGTTATACCGGTCACAATGAGCAGTTCTTC. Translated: CASSYTGHNEQFF.

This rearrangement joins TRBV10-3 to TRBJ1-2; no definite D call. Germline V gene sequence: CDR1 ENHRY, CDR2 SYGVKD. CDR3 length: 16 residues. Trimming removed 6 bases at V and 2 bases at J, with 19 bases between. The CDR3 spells CAIRDSVGVANYGYTF. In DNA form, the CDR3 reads TGTGCCATCAGAGATTCGGTCGGGGTGGCCAACTATGGCTACACCTTC.

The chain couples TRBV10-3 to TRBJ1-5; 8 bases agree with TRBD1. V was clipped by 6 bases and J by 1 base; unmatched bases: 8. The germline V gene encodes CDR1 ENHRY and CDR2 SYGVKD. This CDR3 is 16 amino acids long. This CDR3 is CAISSDRGSSNQPQHF. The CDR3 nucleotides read TGTGCCATCAGCTCAGACAGGGGAAGCAGCAATCAGCCCCAGCATTTT.

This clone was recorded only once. CDR3 region: CASSLMTSGGAGGQYF. The CDR3 coding sequence is TGTGCCAGCAGCTTGATGACTAGCGGGGGGGCTGGTGGGCAGTATTTT. The gene calls are TRBV11-3 and TRBJ2-3; 14 nucleotides match TRBD2. Germline CDR1 and CDR2: SGHNT and YENEEA. V lost 3 bases to trimming and J lost 11 bases; unmatched junction nucleotides: 10. The CDR3 has 16 amino acids.

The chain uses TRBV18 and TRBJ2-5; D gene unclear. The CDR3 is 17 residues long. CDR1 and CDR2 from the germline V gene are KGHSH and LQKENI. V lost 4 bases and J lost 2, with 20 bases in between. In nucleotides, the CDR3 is TGTGCCAGCTCACTCCCGGGTACACAAAACCAACAAGAGACCCAGTACTTC. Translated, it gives CASSLPGTQNQQETQYF.

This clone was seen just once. For the CDR3, the DNA is TGTGCCAGCAGTCGGACTAGCCCCTACGAGCAGTACTTC. It yields the protein CASSRTSPYEQYF. The V gene is TRBV6-6, the J gene TRBJ2-5; 8 positions match TRBD2. The J call may be in error: the DNA end matches TRBJ2-7 better. Germline CDR1 and CDR2: MNHNY and SVGAGI (reference sequence). The CDR3 is 13 amino acids.

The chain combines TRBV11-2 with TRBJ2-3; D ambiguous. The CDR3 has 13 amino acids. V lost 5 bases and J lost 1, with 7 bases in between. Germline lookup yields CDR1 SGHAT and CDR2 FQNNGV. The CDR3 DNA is TGTGCCAGCAGCCGGGTCGGCACAGATACGCAGTATTTT. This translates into CASSRVGTDTQYF.